This TCR beta chain stems from a study of blood T cell repertoires in COVID-19. About the study: Samples of COVID-19 (acute and convalescent) were obtained from the United States, Italy and Spain. PBMCs, B-cell-depleted T cells, or T cells provided the cDNA or gDNA that made up the material.

Per the original data handling: Estimated nucleated cell counts came from reference gene primer amplification. Data came from immunoSEQ multiplex PCR; TCRdb stores just in-frame clones and leaves some out. D and trimming come from the DNA, and the V and J calls and clone size come from that table. The sample includes more than 150,000 clones, roughly 85% of them seen just once. The CDR3 has 14 amino acids. With 5 bases clipped from V and 6 bases from J, the junction kept 7 bases outside the gene matches. Per the germline V gene, CDR1 is SGHTA and CDR2 is FQGNSA. Sequences were obtained from peripheral blood. The sequence was obtained from a woman in her twenties or thirties with acute or convalescent COVID-19. J is TRBJ2-1 and V is TRBV7-2; TRBD2 matches 7 bases. In DNA, the CDR3 is TGTGCCAGCAGCGAAGCGGGACTGAGCAATGAGCAGTTCTTC. Amino acids: CASSEAGLSNEQFF. The variable domain in full, completed from reference TRBV7-2 and TRBJ2-1, reads GAGVSQSPSNKVTEKGKDVELRCDPISGHTALYWYRQSLGQGLEFLIYFQGNSAPDKSGLPSDRFSAERTGGSVSTLTIQRTQQEDSAVYLCASSEAGLSNEQFFGPGTRLTVL.